Listed below are T cell receptor beta chains from one sample, sequenced in a study of blood T cell repertoires in COVID-19. The data were produced by immunoSEQ multiplex PCR, yet TCRdb's version contains in-frame clones alone and is incomplete. The repertoire includes fewer than 200,000 clones, 70% to 90% of them detected once, and over 2% sits in the top ten. What was sequenced was peripheral blood. Every receptor here comes from a man aged 45-65 years who had recovered from COVID-19. The CDR3 runs from the conserved cysteine through the conserved F or W. A D gene is named only where the DNA matches it firmly. Rows may omit the clone size; those that give it use once, few, many or a size class.

clone_size,v_call,d_call,j_call,cdr3_aa,cdr3_nt
NA,TRBV29-1,NA,TRBJ1-2,CSVTGSDYGYTF,TGCAGCGTGACAGGCTCTGACTATGGCTACACCTTC
NA,TRBV11-2,NA,TRBJ1-3,CASSLDRSSSGNTIYF,TGTGCCAGCAGCTTAGATCGTAGTAGCTCTGGAAACACCATATATTTT
NA,TRBV9,NA,TRBJ2-5,CASSLDTQETQYF,TGTGCCAGCAGCCTGGACACACAAGAGACCCAGTACTTC
NA,TRBV5-6,NA,TRBJ2-7,CASSFQQGSYEQYF,TGTGCCAGCAGCTTCCAACAGGGATCCTACGAGCAGTACTTC
once,TRBV27,NA,TRBJ2-3,CASTGPYGTDTQYF,TGTGCCAGCACTGGGCCTTATGGGACAGATACGCAGTATTTT
NA,TRBV5-1,TRBD2,TRBJ2-3,CASSFSLAGGLTDTQYF,TGCGCCAGCAGCTTTTCACTAGCGGGGGGGCTGACAGATACGCAGTATTTT
NA,TRBV6-5,TRBD1,TRBJ1-1,CASTRQGALGTEAFF,TGTGCCAGCACCAGACAGGGGGCGCTGGGCACTGAAGCTTTCTTT
NA,TRBV19,TRBD2,TRBJ2-7,CASSVAGVGVYEQYF,TGTGCCAGTAGTGTCGCGGGAGTTGGCGTCTACGAGCAGTACTTC
NA,TRBV5-5,NA,TRBJ1-2,CASSVIQGTGGYTF,TGTGCCAGCAGCGTGATACAGGGTACGGGCGGCTACACCTTC
NA,TRBV5-1,NA,TRBJ2-7,CASSLAGAHEQYF,TGCGCCAGCAGCTTGGCAGGGGCGCACGAGCAGTACTTC
NA,TRBV19,TRBD1,TRBJ2-7,CASSPSTGGTYEQYF,TGTGCCAGTAGTCCCTCGACAGGGGGCACGTACGAGCAGTACTTC
NA,TRBV28,NA,TRBJ1-5,CASSLSGSRNQPQHF,TGTGCCAGCAGTTTGTCCGGGTCCCGCAATCAGCCCCAGCATTTT
NA,TRBV12-3/TRBV12-4,NA,TRBJ2-1,CASSFGYNEQFF,TGTGCCAGCAGTTTCGGCTACAATGAGCAGTTCTTC
NA,TRBV6-5,TRBD1,TRBJ2-7,CASRFDRGPNEQYF,TGTGCCAGCAGATTCGACAGGGGACCTAACGAGCAGTACTTC
NA,TRBV28,NA,TRBJ2-1,CASSSPFGGGGNEQFF,TGTGCCAGCAGTTCCCCCTTCGGGGGAGGAGGCAATGAGCAGTTCTTC
NA,TRBV4-3,NA,TRBJ1-1,CASSQDTTVNTEAFF,TGCGCCAGCAGCCAAGATACAACAGTAAACACTGAAGCTTTCTTT
NA,TRBV12-3/TRBV12-4,NA,TRBJ2-7,CASSLALDYEQYF,TGTGCCAGCAGTTTAGCCTTAGACTACGAGCAGTACTTC
NA,TRBV4-3,TRBD1,TRBJ2-2,CASSQDRQGGGELFF,TGCGCCAGCAGCCAAGACCGACAGGGCGGCGGGGAGCTGTTTTTT
NA,TRBV7-2,NA,TRBJ1-2,CASSRDMGEGLYYGYTF,TGTGCCAGCAGCCGGGACATGGGGGAGGGACTATACTATGGCTACACCTTC
few,TRBV7-8,NA,TRBJ2-3,CASSSRVGADTQYF,TGTGCCAGCAGCTCCAGGGTAGGGGCAGATACGCAGTATTTT
once,TRBV9,NA,TRBJ2-1,CASSVEGFGNEQFF,TGTGCCAGCAGCGTAGAGGGGTTCGGGAATGAGCAGTTCTTC
NA,TRBV7-6,TRBD1,TRBJ1-2,CASSLGQAANYGYTF,TGTGCCAGCAGCTTGGGACAGGCCGCTAACTATGGCTACACCTTC
NA,TRBV5-1,NA,TRBJ1-4,CASSYTGYANEKLFF,TGCGCCAGCAGCTATACAGGGTATGCTAATGAAAAACTGTTTTTT
NA,TRBV5-6,TRBD1,TRBJ2-7,CASSYRDSYEQYF,TGTGCCAGCAGCTACCGGGACAGCTACGAGCAGTACTTC
NA,TRBV19,NA,TRBJ2-3,CASGPPRPQYF,TGTGCCAGTGGCCCCCCGAGGCCGCAGTATTTT
NA,TRBV10-3,TRBD2,TRBJ2-1,CAISESSGGTNEQFF,TGTGCCATCAGTGAGTCTAGCGGGGGTACCAATGAGCAGTTCTTC
NA,TRBV25-1,NA,TRBJ2-2,CASSGFSGLPNTGELFF,TGTGCCAGCAGTGGATTTAGTGGACTCCCGAACACCGGGGAGCTGTTTTTT
NA,TRBV28,NA,TRBJ1-2,CASSRIGDGGAYGYTF,TGTGCCAGCAGTCGAATAGGGGATGGGGGCGCCTATGGCTACACCTTC
NA,TRBV2,TRBD1,TRBJ1-6,CASSPGQGVPNSPLHF,TGTGCCAGCAGCCCCGGACAGGGCGTACCAAATTCACCCCTCCACTTT
NA,TRBV3-1/TRBV3-2,NA,TRBJ2-3,CASSQDSARTQYF,TGTGCCAGCAGCCAAGATTCAGCGCGTACGCAGTATTTT
NA,TRBV10-2,NA,TRBJ1-1,CASSERQGNTEAFF,TGCGCCAGCAGTGAGAGGCAGGGGAACACTGAAGCTTTCTTT
NA,TRBV18,NA,TRBJ1-1,CASSNRGVPPEAFF,TGTGCCAGCTCTAATCGGGGGGTACCCCCTGAAGCTTTCTTT
few,TRBV27,NA,TRBJ2-7,CASSSSSYGNRYEQYF,TGTGCCAGCAGTTCATCCTCGTACGGGAATCGTTACGAGCAGTACTTC
NA,TRBV10-3,TRBD2,TRBJ2-1,CAISEGSGIPPANEQFF,TGTGCCATCAGTGAGGGTAGCGGGATCCCACCGGCCAATGAGCAGTTCTTC
NA,TRBV29-1,TRBD2,TRBJ2-1,CSVELIVAGGNEQFF,TGCAGCGTTGAACTAATAGTAGCGGGGGGCAATGAGCAGTTCTTC
NA,TRBV20-1,TRBD2,TRBJ2-3,CSASPLERGPADTQYF,TGCAGTGCTAGTCCTCTCGAGCGGGGGCCAGCAGATACGCAGTATTTT
NA,TRBV29-1,TRBD2,TRBJ2-1,CSVEELAGVNEQFF,TGCAGCGTTGAGGAGCTAGCGGGAGTGAATGAGCAGTTCTTC
NA,TRBV29-1,NA,TRBJ1-2,CSVAGVENGYTF,TGCAGCGTAGCAGGGGTTGAAAATGGCTACACCTTC
NA,TRBV11-2,NA,TRBJ2-2,CASSLQGSRELFF,TGTGCCAGCAGCCTACAGGGTAGCCGGGAGCTGTTTTTT
NA,TRBV18,NA,TRBJ2-3,CASSPLAGSTDTQYF,TGTGCCAGCTCACCTTTGGCAGGGAGCACAGATACGCAGTATTTT
NA,TRBV18,TRBD1,TRBJ1-1,CASSSQGVRTEAFF,TGTGCCAGCTCATCGCAGGGGGTACGCACTGAAGCTTTCTTT
NA,TRBV5-1,NA,TRBJ2-3,CASSLVGGGPTDTQYF,TGCGCCAGCAGCTTGGTCGGGGGAGGCCCCACAGATACGCAGTATTTT
NA,TRBV5-5,NA,TRBJ2-7,CASSPPGYEQYF,TGTGCCAGCAGCCCTCCGGGGTACGAGCAGTACTTC
NA,TRBV24-1,NA,TRBJ2-7,CAPQGEQYF,TGTGCCCCTCAGGGGGAGCAGTACTTC
NA,TRBV24-1,NA,TRBJ2-1,CATSDLAYNEQFF,TGTGCCACCAGTGATCTGGCTTACAATGAGCAGTTCTTC
few,TRBV5-1,NA,TRBJ1-1,CASTQGIDTEAFF,TGCGCCAGCACCCAGGGGATCGACACTGAAGCTTTCTTT
NA,TRBV7-3,NA,TRBJ1-1,CASSLQGRTEAFF,TGTGCCAGCAGCTTACAGGGAAGGACTGAAGCTTTCTTT
NA,TRBV6-6,TRBD1,TRBJ1-3,CASSHRDSSGNTIYF,TGTGCCAGCAGTCATCGGGACAGCTCTGGAAACACCATATATTTT
NA,TRBV15,NA,TRBJ2-2,CATSRVAADGELFF,TGTGCCACCAGCAGAGTGGCCGCCGACGGGGAGCTGTTTTTT
NA,TRBV7-2,NA,TRBJ1-1,CASSAGGNTEAFF,TGTGCCAGCAGCGCCGGTGGGAACACTGAAGCTTTCTTT
NA,TRBV7-3,NA,TRBJ1-2,CASSPRGGGNYGYTF,TGTGCCAGCAGCCCGAGAGGCGGTGGCAACTATGGCTACACCTTC
NA,TRBV28,NA,TRBJ1-4,CASSTAGRYEKLFF,TGTGCCAGCAGTACGGCAGGTCGGTACGAAAAACTGTTTTTT
NA,TRBV6-1,TRBD2,TRBJ2-3,CASSEASGGALDTQYF,TGTGCCAGCAGTGAAGCTAGCGGGGGGGCCCTGGATACGCAGTATTTT
NA,TRBV4-1,TRBD1,TRBJ1-1,CASSPVGQGINTEAFF,TGCGCCAGCAGCCCTGTCGGACAGGGAATTAACACTGAAGCTTTCTTT
NA,TRBV6-2/TRBV6-3,TRBD2,TRBJ2-7,CASSRRLAQYYEQYF,TGTGCCAGCAGTCGAAGACTAGCGCAATATTACGAGCAGTACTTC
NA,TRBV7-2,TRBD2,TRBJ2-5,CASKGAAGGETQYF,TGTGCCAGCAAGGGGGCAGCGGGGGGAGAGACCCAGTACTTC
NA,TRBV5-1,NA,TRBJ2-2,CASSLVTGGTGELFF,TGCGCCAGCAGCTTGGTAACAGGAGGGACCGGGGAGCTGTTTTTT
NA,TRBV11-3,NA,TRBJ2-5,CASSLQGIQETQYF,TGTGCCAGCAGCTTACAGGGGATCCAAGAGACCCAGTACTTC
NA,TRBV19,NA,TRBJ2-7,CASADSYEQYF,TGTGCCAGCGCGGACAGCTACGAGCAGTACTTC